The source of this TCR beta chain is a study of regulatory T cells in long-lasting Graves disease. Through Arm-PCR of CDR3 regions and iRepertoire HTBI primers, TCR beta libraries were built. TCRdb independently ran MiXCR on the multiplex PCR reads; one entry per CDR3 protein. The sample records about 300,000 distinct CDR3 sequences, about a sixth being singletons. As to time point: newly diagnosed GD, antithyroid drugs for less than 3 months. PBMCs provided the RNA from which the TCR library was made. About this clonotype itself: One base away lies a much larger clone, so this may be a sequencing read error.

This CDR3 comprises 15 residues. CDR1 and CDR2 (germline): SGHAT, FQNNGV. The germline V and J ends were trimmed by 3 bases and 2 bases, with 14 bases remaining between them. The chain recombines TRBV11-2 with TRBJ2-7; D not resolved. The receptor was derived from a female donor with Graves disease. The specimen was peripheral blood mononuclear cells (PBMCs), collected at new diagnosis, from a patient treated with antithyroid drugs. The CDR3 here is CASSFLEPSTYEQYF. The CDR3 DNA reads as TGTGCCAGCAGCTTCCTAGAGCCTTCTACCTACGAGCAGTACTTC.